This paragraph reports one T cell receptor beta chain. At one of its ends the junction is not consistent with the germline gene, which may arise from a read error. These data are taken from a study of tumor-infiltrating lymphocytes in primary liver carcinoma. Synthesis of TCR beta cDNA was carried out from about 500 ng total RNA with a constant-region primer. Three nested multiplex PCR rounds of slightly modified ARM-PCR generated TCR beta libraries. A C-beta reverse primer was combined with TRBV1-TRBV30 forward primers in the first two PCR rounds, and each round had 10 cycles. TCRdb re-analysed the multiplex PCR reads in MiXCR, keeping a single row per CDR3 protein. The repertoire holds approximately 310,000 distinct CDR3 sequences, approximately 60% seen once, with roughly 9% in the top ten. This CDR3 is built from 14 residues. Germline DNA was extracted alongside blood RNA, which was obtained from unsorted whole blood.

The chain combines TRBV12-3 or TRBV12-4 with TRBJ2-7; TRBD2 agrees at 7 bases. The sample consisted of peripheral blood. The origin of this receptor is a man aged 35 to 55 with primary liver carcinoma and hepatitis B virus infection. CDR3 in DNA: TGTGTCAGCAGCCCAGCGGGGCACTCCTACGAGCAGTACTTC. This sequence encodes CVSSPAGHSYEQYF.